This TCR beta chain appears in the sequencing data of a study of shared clonotypes between healthy human individuals. Study details: Per donor, CD8 memory used one plate, CD8 naive used two, CD4 memory used three and CD4 naive used three.

Regarding this clone: The antigen remains undetermined.

Sequenced by immunoSEQ multiplex PCR; TCRdb stores in-frame clones only, minus some. The sample lists 2 million to 3 million clones; more than 90% were seen once. CDR1 and CDR2 (germline): KGHSH, LQKENI. The length of the CDR3 is 15 residues. Trimming took 6 bases from V and 3 from J, leaving 15 bases between them. Study results and caveats: Compared with memory subsets, naive subsets generally had larger estimated richness.

The specimen sequenced was naive CD4+ T cells sorted from blood. The subset is: CD45RA+ positively selected. V gene TRBV18 combines with J gene TRBJ1-5; possibly TRBD1 for D (5 bases). This sequence originates from a man aged 18 to 29 in good health. CDR3 region: CASSSLGGNNQPQHF. The CDR3 nucleotides are TGTGCCAGCTCCTCCTTGGGGGGAAACAATCAGCCCCAGCATTTT.